One and the same sample provided the 24 T cell receptor beta chains below, sequenced in a study of early T cells in non-severe SARS-CoV-2 infection (dated by TCRdb to about 2021). Library construction relied on 5' RACE. Instrument on record: NextSeq 500. TCRdb's own reprocessing of the public reads used fastp at Q25 and MiXCR and kept productive beta chains. Rows matching on CDR3 protein sequence are summarized as one entry with the most common DNA and genes. The sample contains 75,000 to 100,000 distinct CDR3 sequences, 13% to 15% of them found a single time. The ten biggest clones cover roughly 7.2% of the sample. Sequencing input: whole blood. The receptors here all came from an adult who was a healthcare worker with PCR-confirmed SARS-CoV-2 infection or an uninfected control (not recorded which).

This clonotype was detected only a few times. This chain connects TRBV4-2 to TRBJ1-4; a possible D gene is TRBD1 (5 bases). V was pared by 4 bases and J by 6 bases, with 18 bases between. This CDR3 is 16 amino acids long. Germline CDR1 is LGHNA and CDR2 is YNFKEQ. Here the CDR3 DNA reads TGTGCCAGCAGCCTAGTTCAGGACTGGGGGGATGAAAAACTGTTTTTT. It encodes CASSLVQDWGDEKLFF.

This clonotype appeared a few times. The chain has TRBV7-8 and TRBJ2-6, with 7 bases matching TRBD1. The CDR3 contains 19 residues. The V gene's germline CDR1 is SGHVS and CDR2 FQNEAQ. V was clipped by 5 bases and J by 2 bases; unmatched bases: 15. The CDR3, as DNA: TGTGCCAGCAGCGTCTACAGGGGATCGGTAGGGACTGGGGCCAACGTCCTGACTTTC. This sequence encodes CASSVYRGSVGTGANVLTF.

The sample holds a few counts of this clonotype. The chain joins TRBV20-1 to TRBJ2-7, with 8 nucleotides matching TRBD1. Trimming at V came to 2 bases and at J to 2 bases, leaving 2 bases not matched to a gene. The germline gives CDR1 DFQATT, CDR2 SNEGSKA (reference sequence). This CDR3 is 13 amino acids long. The CDR3 DNA reads TGCAGTGCTAGATGGGACAGGCCCTACGAGCAGTACTTC. This gives the protein CSARWDRPYEQYF.

This clonotype has at least ten counts. V usage is TRBV2 and J usage is TRBJ2-4, with D perhaps matching TRBD2 (5 bases). The V gene lost 6 bases and the J gene lost 4 bases, with 16 bases spanning the gap. CDR3 length equals 15 residues. From germline, CDR1 is SNHLY and CDR2 FYNNEI. CDR3 in amino acids: CASSPIWGDKNIQYF. DNA for the CDR3: TGTGCCAGCAGCCCGATTTGGGGAGATAAAAACATTCAGTACTTC. Variable domain in full (rest from reference TRBV2 and TRBJ2-4): EPEVTQTPSHQVTQMGQEVILRCVPISNHLYFYWYRQILGQKVEFLVSFYNNEISEKSEIFDDQFSVERPDGSNFTLKIRSTKLEDSAMYFCASSPIWGDKNIQYFGAGTRLSVL.

This clonotype appeared a few times. V and J are TRBV18 and TRBJ2-1; 12 bases match TRBD2. The CDR3 sequence is 16 residues long. Germline trimming cut 0 bases from V and 7 bases from J; bases unmatched to any gene: 4. The germline CDR1 and CDR2 sequences are KGHSH and LQKENI. The CDR3 region has the DNA TGTGCCAGCTCACCACCGTTGCTAGCGGGGGGGAATGAGCAGTTCTTC. Its protein product is CASSPPLLAGGNEQFF. The entire variable domain, with the rest obtained from reference TRBV18 and TRBJ2-1, is as follows: NAGVMQNPRHLVRRRGQEARLRCSPMKGHSHVYWYRQLPEEGLKFMVYLQKENIIDESGMPKERFSAEFPKEGPSILRIQQVVRGDSAAYFCASSPPLLAGGNEQFFGPGTRLTVL.

The sample holds many counts of this clonotype. The chain links TRBV7-9 to TRBJ1-5, with 9 bases identical to TRBD1. Germline CDR1 reads SEHNR; CDR2 reads FQNEAQ (reference sequence). This CDR3 contains 15 residues. The ends lost 5 bases at V and 1 base at J; junction bases unmatched: 3. The chain's CDR3 is CASSPTGGSNQPQHF. In nucleotides, the CDR3 is TGTGCCAGCAGCCCGACAGGGGGAAGCAATCAGCCCCAGCATTTT.

This chain links TRBV3-1 with TRBJ2-3; weak D call: TRBD2 (5 bases). Germline-derived CDR1 and CDR2 are LGHDT and YNNKEL (reference sequence). The ends were cut back, 4 bases at V and 4 bases at J, with 12 bases in the middle. The CDR3 runs 14 residues. CDR3 sequence: CASSPVGLPDTQYF. CDR3 sequence (DNA): TGTGCCAGCAGCCCTGTCGGACTGCCAGATACGCAGTATTTT.

This clonotype was seen repeatedly, ten times or more. V usage is TRBV10-3 and J usage is TRBJ2-3; D is perhaps TRBD2 (6 bases). Trimming pared 2 bases from V and 10 bases from J, leaving 13 bases between. The CDR3 sequence is 13 residues long. The germline V gene encodes CDR1 ENHRY and CDR2 SYGVKD. The chain's CDR3 is CAISEEVPGAQYF. In DNA form, the CDR3 reads TGTGCCATCAGTGAGGAGGTCCCGGGGGCGCAGTATTTT.

There are a few counts of this clonotype. The chain is built from TRBV15 and TRBJ2-3, with D unclear. V was cut by 1 base and J by 3 bases, with 11 bases left in between. Per germline, CDR1 LNHNV and CDR2 YYDKDF (reference sequence). This CDR3 contains 15 residues. CDR3 loop: CATSRGGSETDTQYF. The DNA of the CDR3 is TGTGCCACCAGCAGAGGAGGTAGTGAGACAGATACGCAGTATTTT.

This clonotype appeared many times. J is TRBJ2-5 and V is TRBV9; tentative D call: TRBD1 (6 bases). Trimming shortened V by 0 bases and J by 6 bases, and 12 bases separated the two germline ends. The germline V gene has CDR1 SGDLS and CDR2 YYNGEE. This CDR3 has 14 residues. CDR3 amino acids: CASSVEPGVKTQYF. CDR3 coding DNA: TGTGCCAGCAGCGTAGAGCCAGGGGTAAAGACCCAGTACTTC.

This clonotype was seen only a few times. The chain has TRBV12-3 or TRBV12-4 and TRBJ2-5; 12 positions match TRBD2. V dropped 6 bases and J dropped 2; count of bases not matched to a gene: 4. The CDR3 extends over 15 amino acids. The CDR3 DNA is TGTGCCAGCAGGTCCGGACTAGCGGGACAAGAGACCCAGTACTTC. Amino acids: CASRSGLAGQETQYF.

In this sample, this clonotype turned up a few times. The chain couples TRBV11-1 to TRBJ2-7, with D perhaps matching TRBD1 or TRBD2 (5 bases each). Trimming stripped 4 bases from V and 3 bases from J, with 7 bases between. The CDR3 is 12 amino acids. From germline, CDR1 is SGHAT and CDR2 FQDESV (reference sequence). As DNA, the CDR3 is TGTGCCAGCAGCTGGGACGGCTACGAGCAGTACTTC. Amino acids: CASSWDGYEQYF.

The V gene is TRBV6-1, the J gene TRBJ2-2; 9 nucleotides line up with TRBD2. The CDR3 is 15 amino acids. CDR1 and CDR2 from the germline V gene are MNHNS and SASEGT. Trimming cost V 6 bases and J 1 base; bases outside gene matches: 3. Here the CDR3 reads CASRKLAGNTGELFF. DNA of the CDR3: TGTGCCAGCAGAAAACTAGCGGGGAACACCGGGGAGCTGTTTTTT.

This clonotype showed up many times. The chain has TRBV7-6 and TRBJ2-1, with D perhaps given as TRBD1 or TRBD2 (5 bases each). The CDR3 spans 14 residues. V lost 8 bases, J lost 3 bases, and 14 bases lay in between. From germline, CDR1 is SGHVS and CDR2 FNYEAQ. CDR3 loop: CASSRQGVYNEQFF. CDR3 nucleotides: TGTGCCAGCTCGAGGCAGGGAGTCTACAATGAGCAGTTCTTC.

Many counts were recorded for this clonotype. The chain joins TRBV20-1 to TRBJ1-4; D unresolved. The CDR3 has 11 residues. V shed 4 bases and J shed 8 bases, with 8 bases lying between them. The germline V gene encodes CDR1 DFQATT and CDR2 SNEGSKA (reference sequence). Written as DNA, the CDR3 is TGCAGTGCTAACCCGGGAGAAAAACTGTTTTTT. Its protein is CSANPGEKLFF.

This clonotype was counted many times. This chain uses TRBV28 with TRBJ2-1; D not certain. There are 14 residues in the CDR3. V gave up 4 bases and J gave up 9 bases, with 16 bases separating them. Germline CDR1 reads MDHEN; CDR2 reads SYDVKM. CDR3 region: CASSSISRQSEQFF. CDR3 nucleotide sequence: TGTGCCAGCAGTTCCATTTCCCGCCAATCTGAGCAGTTCTTC.

There are a few counts of this clonotype. The V gene is TRBV20-1, the J gene TRBJ1-3, with D possibly being TRBD1 (5 bases). V was clipped by 6 bases and J by 2 bases, with 14 bases between them. Germline lookup yields CDR1 DFQATT and CDR2 SNEGSKA (reference sequence). This CDR3 comprises 14 residues. In nucleotides, the CDR3 is TGCAGTGCGCAAAACAGGCTAGCTGGAAACACCATATATTTT. This codes for CSAQNRLAGNTIYF.

This clonotype turned up a few times. The chain links TRBV11-3 to TRBJ2-1, with D perhaps TRBD2 (6 bases). CDR1 and CDR2 from the germline V gene are SGHNT and YENEEA. Trimming stripped 8 bases from V and 10 bases from J, with 15 bases between. CDR3 length: 12 amino acids. In nucleotides, the CDR3 is TGTGCCAGCTCTTCGCGGGAAGGGGAGCAGTTCTTC. It specifies CASSSREGEQFF. The full variable domain, with the rest looked up from reference TRBV11-3 and TRBJ2-1, is EAGVVQSPRYKIIEKKQPVAFWCNPISGHNTLYWYLQNLGQGPELLIRYENEEAVDDSQLPKDRFSAERLKGVDSTLKIQPAELGDSAVYLCASSSREGEQFFGPGTRLTVL.

With regard to this clonotype: This may be a read error: a much more frequent sequence differs by one nucleotide. The chain couples TRBV10-3 to TRBJ2-2, with 7 bases that match TRBD2. Germline CDR1 ENHRY, CDR2 SYGVKD. The CDR3 contains 18 residues. DNA for the CDR3: TGTGCCATCAGAGAGTCGATAGGACTAGTCCCTCGCACCGGGGAGCTGTTTTTT. Translated, it gives CAIRESIGLVPRTGELFF.

The sample holds many counts of this clonotype. The chain couples TRBV5-1 to TRBJ2-7, with D perhaps TRBD1 (5 bases). V was clipped by 0 bases and J by 6 bases, with 10 bases between them. Germline CDR1 reads SGHRS; CDR2 reads YFSETQ. The CDR3 sequence is 13 residues long. CDR3 amino acids: CASSLDQGTEQYF. DNA of the CDR3: TGCGCCAGCAGCTTGGACCAGGGAACCGAGCAGTACTTC.

Only a few counts were recorded for this clonotype. V usage is TRBV5-1 and J usage is TRBJ2-3; a possible D gene is TRBD2 (5 bases). V was cut by 1 base and J by 2 bases, with 14 bases left in between. The CDR3 length is 16 residues. Per germline, CDR1 SGHRS and CDR2 YFSETQ. The chain's CDR3 is CASSLRFSSLTDTQYF. The CDR3, as DNA: TGCGCCAGCAGCTTGCGGTTTTCTAGCCTCACAGATACGCAGTATTTT.

This clonotype was counted between two and nine times. The V and J genes are TRBV29-1 and TRBJ2-1; 7 nucleotides match TRBD1. Germline CDR1 reads SQVTM; CDR2 reads ANQGSEA. The ends lost 2 bases at V and 0 bases at J; junction bases unmatched: 4. The CDR3 runs 15 residues. In DNA form, the CDR3 reads TGCAGCGTTGAACGGGACAGCCTCTCCTACAATGAGCAGTTCTTC. Translated: CSVERDSLSYNEQFF.

This clonotype turned up a few times. The rearrangement links TRBV11-2 to TRBJ2-5; TRBD1 matches at 7 bases. V trimming: 6 bases; J trimming: 4 bases; junction bases outside the gene matches: 11. The CDR3 contains 15 residues. The germline CDR1 and CDR2 sequences are SGHAT and FQNNGV. CDR3 sequence reads: CASSSRSSGGETQYF. DNA for the CDR3: TGTGCCAGCAGTTCTCGTTCCTCAGGGGGAGAGACCCAGTACTTC.

This clonotype came up a few times. This sequence joins TRBV7-2 and TRBJ2-4, with 8 nucleotides matching TRBD2. CDR1 is SGHTA, CDR2 FQGNSA, per germline. There are 16 residues in the CDR3. Trimming at V came to 5 bases and at J to 6 bases, leaving 12 bases not matched to a gene. Here the CDR3 reads CASSLTSGSWGNIQYF. The CDR3 DNA is TGTGCCAGCAGCCTTACTAGCGGATCTTGGGGAAACATTCAGTACTTC.